These T cell receptor beta chains were read from a single sample in a study of beta chain features in type 1 diabetes. Profiling relied on immunoSEQ multiplex PCR, and the TCRdb table lists in-frame clones only, not all of them. The sample has a few hundred thousand clones, more than 11% seen once. The sequencing input was naive CD4+ T cells from blood. These receptors came from a young man with type 1 diabetes. Both conserved end residues are part of each CDR3. The D gene is left open where the match is weak. The size entry is marked missing in some rows and otherwise reads once, few, many or a size class.

TGCGCCAGCAGCTCAGGGACAGGGACTAGCACAGATACGCAGTATTTT	CASSSGTGTSTDTQYF	TRBJ2-3	.	TRBD1	TRBV5-1
TGTGCCAGCAAACAACAGGGGCCTGAAGCTTTCTTT	CASKQQGPEAFF	TRBJ1-1	.	TRBD1	TRBV7-9
TGTGCCTGGAGAGCCGAGGCAGCTGAAGCTTTCTTT	CAWRAEAAEAFF	TRBJ1-1	.	.	TRBV30
TGTGCCTGGAGGGCGGACAAGAACACTGAAGCTTTCTTT	CAWRADKNTEAFF	TRBJ1-1	.	.	TRBV30
TGTGCCAGCAGCTCCGGGGGGAGCAATCAGCCCCAGCATTTT	CASSSGGSNQPQHF	TRBJ1-5	few	.	TRBV5-4
TGTGCCTGGAGTGGTCAACTAGCGGGGAGCACAGATACGCAGTATTTT	CAWSGQLAGSTDTQYF	TRBJ2-3	few	TRBD2	TRBV30
TGTGCCACCAGCAGCGAGGGAGCGCTTTCGGGTGAGCAGTTCTTC	CATSSEGALSGEQFF	TRBJ2-1	few	.	TRBV15
TGTGCCAGCAGGGTCGGGGTAAACAATGAGCAGTTCTTC	CASRVGVNNEQFF	TRBJ2-1	.	.	TRBV28
TGTGCCAGCAGTGAGCCGGGACAGGGCGACTATGGCTACACCTTC	CASSEPGQGDYGYTF	TRBJ1-2	.	TRBD1	TRBV6-1
TGTGCCAGCAGCTTGGGGACAGTCTATGGCTACACCTTC	CASSLGTVYGYTF	TRBJ1-2	.	.	TRBV5-6
TGTGCCAGTAGTAGTGCGTGGCTAGCGGGCAGAACCTACGAGCAGTACTTC	CASSSAWLAGRTYEQYF	TRBJ2-7	.	TRBD2	TRBV19
TGTGCCAGCAGCTCGCGCCGAGGGTTCGGGGAGCAGTACTTC	CASSSRRGFGEQYF	TRBJ2-7	.	.	TRBV14
TGTGCCAGCTCACCTACTAGCGGGAAGGAGTACGAGCAGTACTTC	CASSPTSGKEYEQYF	TRBJ2-7	few	TRBD2	TRBV18
TGTGCCATCGGGCAGGGCACAGATACGCAGTATTTT	CAIGQGTDTQYF	TRBJ2-3	few	.	TRBV10-3
TGTGCCTGGAGCCTAGGACAGCTTGAGCCCCAGCATTTT	CAWSLGQLEPQHF	TRBJ1-5	.	.	TRBV30
TGCGCCAGCAGCGGGACAGCCCGCACAGATACGCAGTATTTT	CASSGTARTDTQYF	TRBJ2-3	few	TRBD1	TRBV4-1
TGTGCCAGCAGCCCTTCCTACGAGCAGTACTTC	CASSPSYEQYF	TRBJ2-7	few	.	TRBV7-9
TGCAGCGTTGAATGGGACAGGGGTGGCTACGAGCAGTACTTC	CSVEWDRGGYEQYF	TRBJ2-7	few	TRBD1	TRBV29-1
TGCAGCGTCGGATGGGACACGGGGGAGACCCAGTACTTC	CSVGWDTGETQYF	TRBJ2-5	.	.	TRBV29-1
TGTGCCAGCAGCCGCAGAGGGACAGGGGGAGGGCGAGAGACCCAGTACTTC	CASSRRGTGGGRETQYF	TRBJ2-5	.	TRBD1	TRBV9
TGTGCCAGCTCCCTCCAAAATTGGGGGGGTGGCTACACCTTC	CASSLQNWGGGYTF	TRBJ1-2	few	.	TRBV2
TGTGCCAGCAGCCCCCAACAGGGAAACTACGAGCAGTACTTC	CASSPQQGNYEQYF	TRBJ2-7	.	.	TRBV6-6
TGTGCCAGCAGTTATGGTCGGGTGGACAGGCCGAACTACACCTTC	CASSYGRVDRPNYTF	TRBJ1-2	.	TRBD1	TRBV6-5
TGTGCCAGCAGCCAACCGGGACAGGGGGTAGAGACCCAGTACTTC	CASSQPGQGVETQYF	TRBJ2-5	few	TRBD1	TRBV5-4
TGTGCCAGCAGCTTAGGACTAGCGGACGCCTACGAGCAGTACTTC	CASSLGLADAYEQYF	TRBJ2-7	.	TRBD2	TRBV11-2
TGTGCCACCAGCAGGGGGACAGATTTCTTGGAAGCTTTCTTT	CATSRGTDFLEAFF	TRBJ1-1	.	TRBD1	TRBV15
TGTGCCAGCAGCGGGACTAGCGGGGGGGGCAATGAGCAGTTCTTC	CASSGTSGGGNEQFF	TRBJ2-1	few	TRBD2	TRBV9
TGTGCCTGGAGTCGGGTGAATTCACCCCTCCACTTT	CAWSRVNSPLHF	TRBJ1-6	.	.	TRBV30